The 7 T cell receptor beta chains below were found in one sample sequenced in a study of control samples from healthy donors and cancer patients. Profiled with immunoSEQ multiplex PCR; TCRdb holds only in-frame clones, not every one. Altogether about 79,000 clones are present, roughly 93% being singletons, with the ten largest covering around 1.3%. Sequenced input: PBMCs. All receptors derive from a woman aged 40 to 50 with lung cancer.

This sequence joins TRBV30 and TRBJ2-1; 8 nucleotides line up with TRBD1. From germline, CDR1 is GTSNPN and CDR2 SVGIG (reference sequence). V lost 6 bases, J lost 9 bases, and 16 bases stayed unmatched. This CDR3 is 15 amino acids long. CDR3 protein: CACITRTGGSGEQFF. The CDR3 bases are TGTGCCTGCATCACTAGAACAGGGGGATCCGGTGAGCAGTTCTTC.

V and J are TRBV28 and TRBJ1-4; no clear D. V lost 5 bases, J lost 8 bases, and 15 bases lay in between. Germline V gives CDR1 MDHEN, CDR2 SYDVKM. The CDR3 is made up of 14 amino acids. CDR3 sequence reads: CASSPADLGEKLFF. As DNA, the CDR3 is TGTGCCAGCAGTCCCGCGGATTTGGGAGAAAAACTGTTTTTT.

This clone was detected only once. The CDR3 here is CASSGGLTSTDTQYF. The CDR3 bases are TGTGCCAGCAGCGGGGGACTAACTAGCACAGATACGCAGTATTTT. The J gene is TRBJ2-3, the V gene TRBV9, with 7 nucleotides matching TRBD2. V lost 3 bases to trimming and J lost 0 bases; unmatched junction nucleotides: 4. The CDR3 has 15 residues. Germline CDR1 reads SGDLS; CDR2 reads YYNGEE.

The chain employs TRBV15 and TRBJ2-1, with D tentatively TRBD1 (5 bases). V shed 4 bases and J shed 4 bases, with 11 bases lying between them. The germline CDR1 and CDR2 sequences are LNHNV and YYDKDF (reference sequence). This CDR3 spans 14 amino acids. The CDR3 DNA follows: TGTGCCACCAGCATCAGGGAAAGTTACAATGAGCAGTTCTTC. It codes for CATSIRESYNEQFF.

The rearrangement links TRBV19 to TRBJ1-5; weak D call: TRBD1 (6 bases). The CDR3 spans 16 residues. CDR1 LNHDA and CDR2 SQIVND come from the germline V gene (reference sequence). Between the trimmed V and J ends, which lost 5 bases and 2 bases, there was a span of 16 bases. CDR3 bases: TGTGCCAGTAGTGTTGAAGGGGGAAGGGGCAATCAGCCCCAGCATTTT. Protein product: CASSVEGGRGNQPQHF.

The rearrangement uses TRBV9 and TRBJ2-7; D is possibly TRBD1 (5 bases). Germline loops: CDR1 SGDLS, CDR2 YYNGEE. This CDR3 has 15 residues. Deletions cut 0 bases from V and 1 base from J, with 11 bases between. The CDR3 nucleotides are TGTGCCAGCAGCGTAGGTGTAGGGGATTCCTACGAGCAGTACTTC. Translation: CASSVGVGDSYEQYF. Filled out from reference TRBV9 and TRBJ2-7, the complete variable domain reads DSGVTQTPKHLITATGQRVTLRCSPRSGDLSVYWYQQSLDQGLQFLIQYYNGEERAKGNILERFSAQQFPDLHSELNLSSLELGDSALYFCASSVGVGDSYEQYFGPGTRLTVT.

The gene calls are TRBV7-8 and TRBJ2-7; D call uncertain. The germline V gene has CDR1 SGHVS and CDR2 FQNEAQ. V was trimmed by 3 bases and J by 5 bases, leaving 11 bases between them. This CDR3 comprises 13 residues. The CDR3 reads CASSFTSDDEQYF. CDR3 DNA: TGTGCCAGCAGCTTTACTTCGGACGACGAGCAGTACTTC. The full variable domain, in which reference TRBV7-8 and TRBJ2-7 provide the parts outside the CDR3, is GAGVSQSPRYKVAKRGQDVALRCDPISGHVSLFWYQQALGQGPEFLTYFQNEAQLDKSGLPSDRFFAERPEGSVSTLKIQRTQQEDSAVYLCASSFTSDDEQYFGPGTRLTVT.